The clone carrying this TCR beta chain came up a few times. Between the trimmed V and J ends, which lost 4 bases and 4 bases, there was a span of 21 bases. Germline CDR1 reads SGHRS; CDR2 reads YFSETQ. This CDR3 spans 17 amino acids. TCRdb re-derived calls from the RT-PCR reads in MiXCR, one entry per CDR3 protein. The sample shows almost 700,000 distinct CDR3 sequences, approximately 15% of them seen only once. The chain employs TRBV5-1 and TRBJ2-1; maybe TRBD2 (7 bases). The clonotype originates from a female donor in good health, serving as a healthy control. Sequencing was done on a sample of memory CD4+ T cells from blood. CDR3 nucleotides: TGCGCCAGCAGCATTCGGGTAGGGGGGGATCCTTACAATGAGCAGTTCTTC. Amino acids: CASSIRVGGDPYNEQFF.